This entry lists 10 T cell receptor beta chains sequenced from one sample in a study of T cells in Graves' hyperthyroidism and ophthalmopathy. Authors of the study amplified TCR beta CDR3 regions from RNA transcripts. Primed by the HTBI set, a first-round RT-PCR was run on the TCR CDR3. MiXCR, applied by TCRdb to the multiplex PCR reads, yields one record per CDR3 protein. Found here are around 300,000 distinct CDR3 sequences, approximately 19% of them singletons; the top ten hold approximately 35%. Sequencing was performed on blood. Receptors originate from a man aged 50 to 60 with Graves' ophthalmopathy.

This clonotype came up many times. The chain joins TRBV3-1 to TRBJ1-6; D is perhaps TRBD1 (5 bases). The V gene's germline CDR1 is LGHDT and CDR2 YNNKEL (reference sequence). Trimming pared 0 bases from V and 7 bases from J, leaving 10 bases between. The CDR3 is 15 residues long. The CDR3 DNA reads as TGTGCCAGCAGCCAAGAGGCAGGGACCAATTCACCCCTCCACTTT. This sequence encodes CASSQEAGTNSPLHF.

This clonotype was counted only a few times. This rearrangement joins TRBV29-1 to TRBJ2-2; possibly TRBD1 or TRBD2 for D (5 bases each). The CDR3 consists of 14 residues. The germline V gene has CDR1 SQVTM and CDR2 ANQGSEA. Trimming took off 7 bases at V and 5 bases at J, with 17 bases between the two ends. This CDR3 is CSGGEGHGTGELFF. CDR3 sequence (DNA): TGCAGCGGTGGTGAGGGGCACGGAACCGGGGAGCTGTTTTTT.

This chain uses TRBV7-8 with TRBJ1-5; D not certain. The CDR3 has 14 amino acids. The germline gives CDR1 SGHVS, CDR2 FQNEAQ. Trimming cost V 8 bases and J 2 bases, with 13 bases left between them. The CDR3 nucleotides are TGTGCCAGCGGCCCGGGCTGGGGCAATCAGCCCCAGCATTTT. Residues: CASGPGWGNQPQHF.

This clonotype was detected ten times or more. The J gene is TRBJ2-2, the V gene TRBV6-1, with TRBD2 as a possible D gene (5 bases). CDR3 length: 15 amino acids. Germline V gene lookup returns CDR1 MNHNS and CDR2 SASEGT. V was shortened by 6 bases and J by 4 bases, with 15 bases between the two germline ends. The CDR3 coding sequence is TGTGCCAGCAGCTTAGCGCGACTAAGCACCGGGGAGCTGTTTTTT. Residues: CASSLARLSTGELFF.

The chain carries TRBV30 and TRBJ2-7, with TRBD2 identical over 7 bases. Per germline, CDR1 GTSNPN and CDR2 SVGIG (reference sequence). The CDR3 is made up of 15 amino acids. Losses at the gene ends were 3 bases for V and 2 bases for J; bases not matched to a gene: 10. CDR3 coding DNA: TGTGCCTGGAGCCCCGGTGGTGCGGGGGCCTACGAGCAGTACTTC. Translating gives CAWSPGGAGAYEQYF.

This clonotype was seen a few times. The CDR3 DNA sequence: TGTGCCAGTAGTATACAGGACAGGGAAAGAGAGACCCAGTACTTC. Protein sequence: CASSIQDRERETQYF. The chain joins TRBV19 to TRBJ2-5; TRBD1 matches 8 bases. Germline trimming cut 2 bases from V and 4 bases from J; bases unmatched to any gene: 6. The CDR3 extends over 15 amino acids. In germline, CDR1 is LNHDA, CDR2 SQIVND (reference sequence).

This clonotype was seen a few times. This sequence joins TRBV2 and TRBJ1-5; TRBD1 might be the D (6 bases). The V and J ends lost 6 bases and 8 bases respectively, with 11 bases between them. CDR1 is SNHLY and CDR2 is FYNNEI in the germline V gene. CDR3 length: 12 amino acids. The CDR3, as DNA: TGTGCCAGCAGAGGGGGTGATAAGCCCCAGCATTTT. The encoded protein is CASRGGDKPQHF.

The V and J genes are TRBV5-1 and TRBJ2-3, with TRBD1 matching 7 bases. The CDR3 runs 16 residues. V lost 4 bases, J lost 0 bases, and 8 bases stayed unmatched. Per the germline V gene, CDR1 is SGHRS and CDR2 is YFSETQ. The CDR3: CASSPADRASTDTQYF. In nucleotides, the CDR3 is TGCGCCAGCAGCCCCGCCGACAGGGCTAGCACAGATACGCAGTATTTT.

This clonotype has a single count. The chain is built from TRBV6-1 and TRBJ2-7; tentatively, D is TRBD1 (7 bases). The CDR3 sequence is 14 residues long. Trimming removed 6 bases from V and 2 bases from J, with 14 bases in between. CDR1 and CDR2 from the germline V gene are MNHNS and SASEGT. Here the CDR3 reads CASSSRGVTYEQYF. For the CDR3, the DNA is TGTGCCAGCAGCTCCAGGGGGGTAACCTACGAGCAGTACTTC.

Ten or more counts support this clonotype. Written as DNA, the CDR3 is TGTGCCAGCAGCCCAAACGGGGAGGGTCGGCTGAAGGCTTTCTTT. Residues: CASSPNGEGRLKAFF. This chain uses TRBV7-2 with TRBJ1-1; D call uncertain. CDR1 is SGHTA and CDR2 is FQGNSA in the germline V gene. This CDR3 contains 15 residues. The V gene lost 5 bases and the J gene lost 11 bases, with 24 bases spanning the gap.